The subject of this entry is one TCR beta chain. Its antigen is unknown. The CDR3 loop spans 17 amino acids. The germline gives CDR1 DFQATT, CDR2 SNEGSKA (reference sequence). The source of the sample is a study of CD8 T cells in ankylosing spondylitis. Whole-study findings and limits: What seemed typical of ankylosing spondylitis blood was a TCR beta motif built from 7 or 8 highly homologous variants.

TCRdb called the 5' RACE reads again in MiXCR, with one record for every CDR3 protein. Among approximately 300,000 distinct CDR3 sequences listed, around 7.6% were seen once. The V call is TRBV20-1, the J call TRBJ1-6, with 7 bases matching TRBD1. The receptor was isolated from a male donor with ankylosing spondylitis. Sequencing input: blood, either unsorted or a sorted T cell fraction (not recorded which). The CDR3 nucleotides read TGCATCAACTCGAGAATACAGGGGACGGTCGTAGGTTCACCCCTCCACTTT. It encodes CINSRIQGTVVGSPLHF.